This TCR beta chain was sequenced in a study of blood T cell repertoires in COVID-19. Germline V lookup: CDR1 ENHRY, CDR2 SYGVKD. The germline V and J ends were trimmed by 2 bases and 4 bases, with 6 bases remaining between them. The CDR3 contains 12 residues. Some clones are missing from TCRdb's copy, which holds only in-frame ones; the method was immunoSEQ multiplex PCR. The sample shows hundreds of thousands of clones, approximately 85% of them seen only once. Sequenced: peripheral blood. The receptor's source is a human donor in a cohort sampled during active COVID-19. The chain employs TRBV10-3 and TRBJ2-7, with D uncertain. CDR3 DNA sequence: TGTGCCATCAGTGAGGGAGATTACGAGCAGTACTTC. Translating gives CAISEGDYEQYF.